The TCR beta chain described here comes from a study of T cell repertoires in cytomegalovirus infection. Background on the study: Epitope selection comprised recently identified HLA-C-restricted CMV epitopes and well-studied HLA-B-restricted CMV epitopes. Signatures in public TCR beta sequences pointed to both CMV infection and matching HLA type.

In TCRdb, the reads were re-called with MiXCR into one record per CDR3 protein. The sample contains roughly 78,000 distinct CDR3 sequences, 35% to 50% of which appear only once. V shed 7 bases and J shed 1 base, with 8 bases lying between them. The CDR3 spans 13 residues. A note on this clonotype: Its antigen remains unknown.

Overall study findings and caveats: Summed public TCR beta family frequency identified CMV carriers bearing the relevant HLA. Ex vivo, HLA-C-restricted CMV-specific TCR beta clonotypes prevailed over the rest of the response.

Sample: CD8+ T cells from cultured PBMCs, taken from culture after CMV antigen stimulation. The clonotype originates from a human donor in good health (CMV status not recorded). Some clones in this sample may be carry-over from other donors' samples. The chain is built from TRBV12-3 or TRBV12-4 and TRBJ2-1; no clear D gene. The DNA for the CDR3 is TGTGCCAGCAAATCAATATCCTACAATGAGCAGTTCTTC. This translates into CASKSISYNEQFF.